This TCR beta chain was captured in a study of blood T cell repertoires in COVID-19. Study processing details: From reference gene primer amplification, estimates of nucleated cell counts were derived. Data came from immunoSEQ multiplex PCR; TCRdb stores just in-frame clones and leaves some out. That table is the source of V, J and clone size, and D and trimming were worked out from the DNA. Among roughly 150,000 clones listed, around four fifths were seen once. Germline values: CDR1 DFQATT, CDR2 SNEGSKA (reference sequence). With 3 bases removed from V and 1 base from J, the gap between germline ends came to 6 bases. The CDR3 is made up of 13 amino acids.

The sequencing input was peripheral blood. The TCR comes from a woman aged 80 or over with acute or convalescent COVID-19. The chain employs TRBV20-1 and TRBJ2-2, with D uncertain. Here the CDR3 DNA reads TGCAGTGCTAGTGGAGTGAACACCGGGGAGCTGTTTTTT. The encoded protein is CSASGVNTGELFF.